Listed below are T cell receptor beta chains from one sample, sequenced in a study of shared clonotypes between healthy human individuals. Assay: immunoSEQ multiplex PCR; the TCRdb copy retains only in-frame clones and omits some. The sample has roughly 2 million clones, less than 95% seen once. The source material was naive CD8+ T cells sorted from blood. Source of these receptors: a man between 18 and 29 years old in good health. The CDR3 runs from the conserved cysteine through the conserved F or W. D genes are given only for firm matches. The listing skips clone size in some rows; elsewhere it reads once, few, many or a size class.

d_call j_call clone_size v_call cdr3_nt cdr3_aa
TRBD2 TRBJ2-2 NA TRBV9 TGTGCCAGCAGCGTAGCGGGGGGTTCGAACACCGGGGAGCTGTTTTTT CASSVAGGSNTGELFF
NA TRBJ2-1 NA TRBV4-3 TGCGCCAGCAGCCAAGGTTTTCTTTCGTATGAGCAGTTCTTC CASSQGFLSYEQFF
NA TRBJ2-1 NA TRBV30 TGTGCCTGGAGTGTAGGCCGCCTAGATGAGCAGTTCTTC CAWSVGRLDEQFF
NA TRBJ2-7 once TRBV28 TGTGCCAGCAGTTTCGCGGACAATCCCGAGCAGTACTTC CASSFADNPEQYF
NA TRBJ2-7 NA TRBV4-1 TGCGCCAGCAGCCAAGGCTCGGACTTCTACGAGCAGTACTTC CASSQGSDFYEQYF
NA TRBJ2-7 NA TRBV5-4 TGTGCCAGCAGCAACGACCGTAGCTACGAGCAGTACTTC CASSNDRSYEQYF
TRBD1 TRBJ2-7 NA TRBV27 TGTGCCAGCAGATCAGGGGGTTACGAGCAGTACTTC CASRSGGYEQYF
NA TRBJ1-1 NA TRBV4-3 TGCGCCAGCAGCCATAAACCGGGGACAGAAGCTTTCTTT CASSHKPGTEAFF
NA TRBJ2-3 NA TRBV4-1 TGCGCCAGCAGCGGCGGGCCGGGGGTGTCAGATACGCAGTATTTT CASSGGPGVSDTQYF
TRBD2 TRBJ2-5 NA TRBV7-2 TGTGCCAGCAGCCGGACTAGATCGGAGACCCAGTACTTC CASSRTRSETQYF
TRBD1 TRBJ2-1 NA TRBV7-9 TGTGCCAGCAGCTTCGGGTGGACAGGGGAAGGAGAGCAGTTCTTC CASSFGWTGEGEQFF
NA TRBJ2-2 NA TRBV10-3 TGTGCCATCAGTGATGACACCGGGGAGCTGTTTTTT CAISDDTGELFF
NA TRBJ1-4 NA TRBV2 TGTGCCAGTAAGCCCCTTAATGAAAAACTGTTTTTT CASKPLNEKLFF
NA TRBJ1-1 NA TRBV7-9 TGTGCCAGCAACTCCCAGGGCGGGTCCGTGAACACTGAAGCTTTCTTT CASNSQGGSVNTEAFF
NA TRBJ1-4 NA TRBV19 TGTGCCAGTAGTATGGGTCGGGAGGCAACTAATGAAAAACTGTTTTTT CASSMGREATNEKLFF
NA TRBJ2-1 NA TRBV6-1 TGTGCCAGCCAGGATTGGAATGAGCAGTTCTTC CASQDWNEQFF
NA TRBJ1-1 once TRBV6-5 TGTGCCAGCACCAAAATCTTGGGGCTCGGCACTGAAGCTTTCTTT CASTKILGLGTEAFF
TRBD1 TRBJ2-7 NA TRBV27 TGTGCCAGCAGTGCACCGGGACAGGGAGGGTGGGAGTACTTC CASSAPGQGGWEYF
NA TRBJ2-7 NA TRBV5-1 TGCGCCAGCAGCTTAAGGGAGTTGCACGAGCAGTACTTC CASSLRELHEQYF
NA TRBJ2-6 once TRBV28 TGTGCCAGCAGAATGGACACGATCCGGGACGCTGGGGGAGGATTTGGGGCCAACGTCCTGACTTTC CASRMDTIRDAGGGFGANVLTF
NA TRBJ2-7 NA TRBV29-1 TGCAGCGTTGAAGAAGGGAAGGGAGGCTACGAGCAGTACTTC CSVEEGKGGYEQYF
NA TRBJ1-5 NA TRBV27 TGTGCCAGCAGTTGGGGGCCGAGCAATCAGCCCCAGCATTTT CASSWGPSNQPQHF
TRBD1 TRBJ1-5 NA TRBV2 TGTGCCAGCAGTGTTAAGGGACAGGGAGCTCAGCCCCAGCATTTT CASSVKGQGAQPQHF
NA TRBJ2-7 NA TRBV6-1 TGTGCCAGCAGTGAAGACGGGTTCCTTACCTACGAGCAGTACTTC CASSEDGFLTYEQYF
NA TRBJ2-7 NA TRBV7-9 TGTGCCAGCAGCTTAGTGACAGCCTACGAGCAGTACTTC CASSLVTAYEQYF
TRBD1 TRBJ1-2 NA TRBV5-5 TGTGCCAGCAGCCTAGGGACAGCTACTCCCTATGGCTACACCTTC CASSLGTATPYGYTF
TRBD2 TRBJ2-7 NA TRBV7-2 TGTGCCAGCAGCTCCCATCTAGCGGACGCTTCCTACGAGCAGTACTTC CASSSHLADASYEQYF
NA TRBJ2-1 NA TRBV6-5 TGTGCCAGCACAACACAGGAGAAAGACAATGAGCAGTTCTTC CASTTQEKDNEQFF
NA TRBJ1-5 NA TRBV5-1 TGCGCCAGCAGCTTGGAACAGGGTCGGAGCAATCAGCCCCAGCATTTT CASSLEQGRSNQPQHF